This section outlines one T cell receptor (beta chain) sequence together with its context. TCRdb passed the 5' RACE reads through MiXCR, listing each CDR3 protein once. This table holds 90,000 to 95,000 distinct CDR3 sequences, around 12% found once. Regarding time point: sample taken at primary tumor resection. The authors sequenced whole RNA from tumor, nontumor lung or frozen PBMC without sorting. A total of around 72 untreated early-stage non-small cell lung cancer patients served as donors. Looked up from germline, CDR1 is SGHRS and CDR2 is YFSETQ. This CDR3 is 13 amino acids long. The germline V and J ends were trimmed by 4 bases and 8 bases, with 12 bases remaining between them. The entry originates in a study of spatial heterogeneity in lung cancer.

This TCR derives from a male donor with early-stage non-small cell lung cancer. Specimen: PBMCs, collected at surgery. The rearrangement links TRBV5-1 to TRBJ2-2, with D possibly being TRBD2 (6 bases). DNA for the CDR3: TGCGCCAGCAGCCCCGGGAGTTCTGGGGAGCTGTTTTTT. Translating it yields CASSPGSSGELFF.